The 23 T cell receptor beta chains given below trace back to one sample, sequenced in a study of T cell responses to AZD1222 COVID-19 vaccine. Sequenced by immunoSEQ multiplex PCR; TCRdb stores in-frame clones only, minus some. Among over 100,000 clones listed, roughly 88% were seen once. The sequencing used peripheral blood, collected on day 0 of MenACWY control vaccination. These receptors were collected from an adult in good health.

This clone was seen a few times. The V call is TRBV21-1, the J call TRBJ2-7; TRBD2 was called by the table and not checked on the DNA. TRBV21-1 is listed as a pseudogene. The CDR3 consists of 15 residues. The CDR3 bases are TGTGCCAGCAGCAAAGGGAAGCGGGAGGGCTACGAGCAGTACTTC. Residues: CASSKGKREGYEQYF.

The gene calls are TRBV18 and TRBJ2-7; D might be TRBD2 (5 bases). The CDR3 is 12 amino acids. Per the germline V gene, CDR1 is KGHSH and CDR2 is LQKENI. V lost 3 bases and J lost 5, with 8 bases in between. The CDR3 DNA reads as TGTGCCAGCTCACCTCTCGGGAACGAGCAGTACTTC. Its protein product is CASSPLGNEQYF. Using reference TRBV18 and TRBJ2-7 for the parts outside the CDR3, the full variable domain is NAGVMQNPRHLVRRRGQEARLRCSPMKGHSHVYWYRQLPEEGLKFMVYLQKENIIDESGMPKERFSAEFPKEGPSILRIQQVVRGDSAAYFCASSPLGNEQYFGPGTRLTVT.

This clone was recorded only once. V and J are TRBV7-9 and TRBJ1-2; possible D gene TRBD1, 5 bases. This CDR3 spans 12 amino acids. Germline-derived CDR1 and CDR2 are SEHNR and FQNEAQ (reference sequence). V lost 1 base and J lost 8, with 8 bases in between. Here the CDR3 DNA reads TGTGCCAGCAGCTTAGACCCAGGGGGCTACACCTTC. Translated, it gives CASSLDPGGYTF.

This clone was seen only a few times. This chain uses TRBV19 with TRBJ2-3, with TRBD1 as a possible D gene (5 bases). The germline CDR1 and CDR2 sequences are LNHDA and SQIVND (reference sequence). V lost 2 bases and J lost 6, with 12 bases in between. The CDR3 is 14 residues long. The CDR3 region is CASSIKGPRDTQYF. The CDR3 DNA follows: TGTGCCAGTAGTATAAAGGGGCCCAGGGATACGCAGTATTTT.

V usage is TRBV18 and J usage is TRBJ2-2; D uncertain. This CDR3 comprises 12 residues. Trimming removed 4 bases at V and 4 bases at J, with 4 bases between. The V gene's germline CDR1 is KGHSH and CDR2 LQKENI. As DNA, the CDR3 is TGTGCCAGCTCACTTCCCACCGGGGAGCTGTTTTTT. Translated, it gives CASSLPTGELFF.

The rearrangement links TRBV4-3 to TRBJ2-7; perhaps TRBD1 as D (5 bases). This CDR3 comprises 15 residues. Germline assignment: CDR1 LGHNA and CDR2 YSLEER. V was pared by 1 base and J by 1 base, with 11 bases between. The CDR3 is CASSQGLDTSYEQYF. CDR3 coding DNA: TGCGCCAGCAGCCAAGGTCTGGACACATCCTACGAGCAGTACTTC.

This clone was counted between two and nine times. V usage is TRBV12-3 or TRBV12-4 and J usage is TRBJ2-2; D remains unclear. Trimming took 8 bases from V and 3 from J, leaving 4 bases between them. This CDR3 spans 11 amino acids. The CDR3 DNA sequence: TGTGCCAGCGGTCACACCGGGGAGCTGTTTTTT. This codes for CASGHTGELFF.

V and J are TRBV11-2 and TRBJ2-2, with 9 bases aligning to TRBD2. The V gene's germline CDR1 is SGHAT and CDR2 FQNNGV. The trim removed 5 bases at V and 3 bases at J, leaving 4 bases unmatched. The CDR3 has 15 residues. Written as DNA, the CDR3 is TGTGCCAGCAGCATTAGCGGGAGTTACACCGGGGAGCTGTTTTTT. Protein: CASSISGSYTGELFF.

By its share, this clone is medium-sized (0.01 to 0.1%). J is TRBJ1-6 and V is TRBV6-5, with D unresolved. The germline CDR1 and CDR2 sequences are MNHEY and SVGAGI. The CDR3 covers 13 residues. V gave up 0 bases and J gave up 10 bases, with 7 bases separating them. CDR3 amino acids: CASSYSNQSPLHF. The CDR3 nucleotides read TGTGCCAGCAGTTACTCTAATCAGTCACCCCTCCACTTT.

J is TRBJ2-3 and V is TRBV29-1, with 10 bases lining up with TRBD1. The V gene's germline CDR1 is SQVTM and CDR2 ANQGSEA. The CDR3 runs to 13 residues. The CDR3 region is CSTWTGGTDTQYF. The CDR3 DNA reads as TGCAGTACCTGGACAGGGGGAACAGATACGCAGTATTTT.

The chain combines TRBV7-8 with TRBJ1-1; TRBD1 agrees at 7 bases. Per germline, CDR1 SGHVS and CDR2 FQNEAQ. The V and J ends lost 5 bases and 1 base, in that order; junction bases with no gene match: 7. CDR3 length: 15 amino acids. CDR3 nucleotide sequence: TGTGCCAGCAGCCCGGCGGGACAGCCGAACACTGAAGCTTTCTTT. This translates into CASSPAGQPNTEAFF.

The chain links TRBV28 to TRBJ2-1; 13 bases agree with TRBD2. The CDR3 contains 17 residues. Germline V gene lookup returns CDR1 MDHEN and CDR2 SYDVKM. V shed 4 bases, J shed 3 bases, and the junction held 6 bases outside the gene matches. In DNA form, the CDR3 reads TGTGCCAGCAGTTCACCCGGGACTAGCGGGGTCTACAATGAGCAGTTCTTC. As protein: CASSSPGTSGVYNEQFF.

This clone appeared once. The rearrangement uses TRBV24-1 and TRBJ2-7, with no clear D. V lost 4 bases to trimming and J lost 0 bases, with 6 bases between them. There are 13 residues in the CDR3. Germline V gene data show CDR1 as KGHDR and CDR2 as SFDVKD. The CDR3 sequence is CATSEISSYEQYF. The CDR3 nucleotides are TGTGCCACCAGTGAAATATCCTCCTACGAGCAGTACTTC.

The V and J genes are TRBV5-1 and TRBJ2-1, with a possible D match to TRBD1 (6 bases). Germline CDR1 SGHRS, CDR2 YFSETQ. CDR3 length: 14 residues. The V end was cut by 4 bases, the J end by 3 bases, with 11 bases between. The CDR3 is CASSTGQIYNEQFF. CDR3 DNA sequence: TGCGCCAGCAGCACCGGACAGATCTACAATGAGCAGTTCTTC.

This chain uses TRBV25-1 with TRBJ2-3; TRBD1 might be the D (6 bases). V was clipped by 8 bases and J by 3 bases, with 24 bases between them. The germline V gene has CDR1 MGHDK and CDR2 SYGVNS. CDR3 length: 17 amino acids. The DNA for the CDR3 is TGTGCCAGCTCCGGGGCTTCCAGGGGTGCACGGACAGATACGCAGTATTTT. Translated, it gives CASSGASRGARTDTQYF.

The chain links TRBV7-9 to TRBJ2-7; tentative D call: TRBD2 (5 bases). The CDR3 contains 14 residues. The germline V gene encodes CDR1 SEHNR and CDR2 FQNEAQ (reference sequence). The V gene lost 2 bases and the J gene lost 3 bases, with 11 bases spanning the gap. The CDR3 sequence is CASSLPGSGYEQYF. The CDR3 DNA sequence: TGTGCCAGCAGCTTACCGGGGTCGGGCTACGAGCAGTACTTC.

This chain connects TRBV3-1 (or the pseudogene TRBV3-2) to TRBJ2-1, with 8 bases aligning to TRBD2. V lost 4 bases and J lost 4; bases outside the gene matches: 12. CDR3 length equals 17 residues. Germline loops: CDR1 LGHDT, CDR2 YNNKEL (reference sequence). CDR3 coding DNA: TGTGCCAGCAGCCGAAGAAAAACTAGCGGAGCTTACAATGAGCAGTTCTTC. The encoded protein is CASSRRKTSGAYNEQFF.

The J gene is TRBJ2-4, the V gene TRBV3-1 (or the pseudogene TRBV3-2), with 13 bases identical to TRBD2. The CDR3 length is 18 residues. Germline V gene sequence: CDR1 LGHDT, CDR2 YNNKEL (reference sequence). The J segment lost 6 bases and the V segment lost 2 bases, leaving 10 bases of the junction unmatched. The CDR3: CASSQNPGLAGVGNIQYF. CDR3 coding DNA: TGTGCCAGCAGCCAAAATCCCGGACTAGCGGGGGTTGGAAACATTCAGTACTTC.

The V and J genes are TRBV4-3 and TRBJ2-3, with 7 bases lining up with TRBD2. With V trimmed by 0 bases and J by 1 base, 7 bases remained unmatched. The germline gives CDR1 LGHNA, CDR2 YSLEER. The CDR3 has 17 amino acids. The CDR3 sequence: CASSQDKSGVGTDTQYF. In nucleotides, the CDR3 is TGCGCCAGCAGCCAAGACAAGAGCGGGGTCGGCACAGATACGCAGTATTTT.

The CDR3 spells CASSRGPYEQYF. The CDR3 bases are TGTGCCAGCAGTAGGGGGCCCTACGAGCAGTACTTC. The chain joins TRBV6-5 to TRBJ2-7; 7 bases fit TRBD1. Germline V lookup: CDR1 MNHEY, CDR2 SVGAGI. The length of the CDR3 is 12 residues. With V trimmed by 5 bases and J by 2 bases, 0 bases remained unmatched.

In its sample, this clone was seen once. The rearrangement joins TRBV6-1 to TRBJ2-2; D gene ambiguous. V lost 1 base and J lost 6, with 6 bases in between. Germline V gene data show CDR1 as MNHNS and CDR2 as SASEGT. The CDR3 totals 13 residues. Here the CDR3 reads CASSEVGAGELFF. The CDR3 DNA follows: TGTGCCAGCAGTGAAGTCGGCGCCGGGGAGCTGTTTTTT.

This clone occurred once. V usage is TRBV11-1 and J usage is TRBJ1-3; D call uncertain. V gave up 7 bases and J gave up 2 bases, with 15 bases separating them. The CDR3 loop spans 15 amino acids. Germline V gene lookup returns CDR1 SGHAT and CDR2 FQDESV (reference sequence). The CDR3 sequence is CASIGRSDPGNTIYF. CDR3 bases: TGTGCCAGCATAGGACGCTCGGACCCTGGAAACACCATATATTTT. Looking up the rest from reference TRBV11-1 and TRBJ1-3 gives the full variable domain: EAEVAQSPRYKITEKSQAVAFWCDPISGHATLYWYRQILGQGPELLVQFQDESVVDDSQLPKDRFSAERLKGVDSTLKIQPAELGDSAMYLCASIGRSDPGNTIYFGEGSWLTVV.

The gene calls are TRBV19 and TRBJ1-2; no definite D call. CDR1 and CDR2 from the germline V gene are LNHDA and SQIVND (reference sequence). CDR3 length equals 11 residues. With 4 bases removed from V and 3 bases from J, the gap between germline ends came to 3 bases. CDR3 DNA: TGTGCCAGTAGTAGTTACTATGGCTACACCTTC. It yields the protein CASSSYYGYTF.